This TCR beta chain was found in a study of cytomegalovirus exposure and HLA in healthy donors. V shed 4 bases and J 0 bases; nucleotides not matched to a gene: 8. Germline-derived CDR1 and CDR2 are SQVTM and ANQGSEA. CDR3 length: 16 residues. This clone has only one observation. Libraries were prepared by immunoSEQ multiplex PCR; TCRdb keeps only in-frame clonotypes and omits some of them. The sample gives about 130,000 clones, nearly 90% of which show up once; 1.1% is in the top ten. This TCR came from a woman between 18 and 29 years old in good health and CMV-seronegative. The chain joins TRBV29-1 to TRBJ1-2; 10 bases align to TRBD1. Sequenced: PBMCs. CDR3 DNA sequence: TGCAGCGTTGGAGGGACAGGGGAAGGGGCTAACTATGGCTACACCTTC. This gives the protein CSVGGTGEGANYGYTF.